This T cell receptor (beta chain) emerged from a study of T-cell memory formation after mild COVID-19. Whole-study findings and limits: Researchers could not confirm that second-wave clones peaking on day 37 targeted SARS-CoV-2. Later expanders leaned toward CD4+, whereas clones contracting from day 15 to 85 were balanced CD4/CD8.

TCRdb processed the 5' RACE reads anew with MiXCR; each CDR3 protein has one entry. Among fewer than 200,000 distinct CDR3 sequences listed, about 21% were seen once. As regards this clonotype: Its specificity is unknown.

The TCR comes from an adult woman who had mild COVID-19 (a few samples of this study predate the infection). Cell type and time point are not known. Sequences were obtained from PBMCs or a T cell subset sorted from them (not recorded which).

CDR3 in DNA: TGCGCCAGCAGCCAAGTTGTGAGTTCACCCCTCCACTTT. The encoded protein is CASSQVVSSPLHF. The chain carries TRBV4-1 and TRBJ1-6; D remains ambiguous. Trimming stripped 1 base from V and 9 bases from J, with 7 bases between. Germline V CDR1 and CDR2: MGHRA, YSYEKL. This CDR3 contains 13 residues.